The source of this TCR beta chain is a study of shared clonotypes between healthy human individuals (dated by TCRdb to between 2020 and 2021). For the wider study: A few men and two women, aged 18 to 49 years, made up the cohort. Per donor, leukapheresis produced somewhere between about 0.94 and 9.5 billion PBMCs. Different laboratories and diverse techniques were used to prepare libraries and sequence TCR repertoires, to increase sequencing depth and limit assay-specific biases. To estimate repertoire size and how much clonotype sharing occurs between individuals, the study deeply sequenced the blood TCR repertoires of five healthy adults. Per donor, three plates each were used for CD4 naive and CD4 memory, two for CD8 naive, and one for CD8 memory.

The CDR3 spans 16 residues, from the cysteine through the phenylalanine. Only the CDR3 DNA is retained, 48 bases long and in frame from the first base. Taken from the germline V gene, the CDR1 and CDR2 loops are MGHRA and YSYEKL. V is cut by 1 base and J by 0 bases, and the space between the germline ends is 11 bases. The donors were healthy, HIV-negative adults with no recently reported acute infections or vaccinations. Every donor was a Caucasian adult residing in Nashville, Tennessee, USA. Magnetic negative selection was used to enrich CD4+ T cells, after which naive cells were positively selected on CD45RA and the negative fraction became the memory subset. After blood collection by leukapheresis, PBMCs were isolated using Ficoll-Histopaque density gradient centrifugation and then cryopreserved in the vapor phase of liquid nitrogen. Analytical flow cytometry was used to check the purity and quantity of each magnetically sorted T cell population. Genomic DNA was isolated from each sorted fraction and quantified by UV absorbance on a Nanodrop 2000c.

Results the study describes overall, beyond this receptor: Incomplete sequencing was indicated by rarefaction of sorted-subset datasets, despite the large sequencing depth. The genetic and exposure-history diversity represented was limited by the small number of donors. Clonotypes shared by all four sorted-subset donors showed higher generation probabilities than non-shared clonotypes. Only blood was sampled, and tissue TCR repertoires likely differ from those in blood. Approximately 4.8% of naive CD4, 3.5% of naive CD8, about 2.5% of memory CD4, and more than 0.35% of memory CD8 clonotypes were shared across a handful of donors. Pairwise subsampling indicated that sequencing depth was expected to affect the degree of clonotype sharing among donors. Estimated clonotype richness was generally larger for naive than for memory subsets.

TCR CDR3 regions were amplified from genomic DNA by multiplex PCR using the deep immunoSEQ assay. For each cell subset, the extracted genomic DNA was distributed evenly across all wells of several immunoSEQ 96-well plates, and each plate served as one replicate. For sorted subsets, 150 to 250 ng of genomic DNA, equivalent to some 33,000 T cell genomes, went into each replicate PCR. The purified libraries were quantified using a Qubit 3.0 fluorometer, sized with a Bioanalyzer 2100, and then quantified again using the KAPA Library Quantification kit. Every immunoSEQ 96-well plate was sequenced on a dedicated single-read 150-cycle Illumina NextSeq 550 flow cell. Turning to the authors' computational methods: Because the immunoSEQ output included only junctional sequences and no quality scores, the filtering could not be the same as the filtering used for full-length reads. To assign V/J genes and CDR3, sequences were annotated against IMGT germline references using PyIR, a Python wrapper for IgBLAST v1.9. Any read was removed if the V/J assignment was weak (E-value above 1e-6), the CDR3 was missing, or the read contained stop codons, out-of-frame junctions, or ambiguous translated residues. V3J clonotypes were defined as sequences sharing the same inferred V gene, J gene, and CDR3 amino acid sequence. Percentage overlap between repertoires was calculated by dividing the number of shared unique clonotypes by the size of the smaller repertoire. Richness of each repertoire was evaluated using RTK rarefaction, the Chao1 estimator, and Recon v2.1 estimates of unobserved clonotypes. For all TCRbeta clonotypes obtained by the gDNA method from a handful of donors, generation probabilities were computed with OLGA. TCRdb took this table from immuneACCESS and kept in-frame rearrangements with V and J called. Such tables lack part of the clones; where checked against another copy, unresolved V genes explain under half of the gap, and the rest is unexplained. Clone size and the V and J calls come from that table; the DNA yielded D and trimming. Within this sample are 1,100,000 or so clones, with 78% of them counted one time only. The ten largest clones capture approximately 0.52% of the sample.

This clone was detected a few times. Its antigen is unknown. No much larger clone exists at a distance of one base, and base qualities are not known. The sequence is built from TRBV4-1 and TRBJ2-3, with the identity of the D gene unclear. Sequencing was performed on memory CD4+ T cells from PBMCs. This specimen's cell subset or site label, per the study, means: CD45RA-negative fraction. This clonotype was obtained from a man aged 18 to 35 in good health. Some clones in this sample may be carry-over from other donors' samples. This receptor has the CDR3 CASSQAHSRSTDTQYF. The DNA sequence is given as TGCGCCAGCAGCCAAGCCCACTCTCGAAGCACAGATACGCAGTATTTT.